This TCR beta chain was identified during a study of OX40 agonist ivuxolimab in advanced cancers. Libraries were prepared by immunoSEQ multiplex PCR; TCRdb keeps only in-frame clonotypes and omits some of them. The sample yields 90,000 or so clones, roughly 87% seen once. Germline V lookup: CDR1 MNHNS, CDR2 SASEGT. The CDR3 contains 13 residues. V shed 6 bases and J shed 0 bases, with 8 bases lying between them. If patients had autoimmune disease history or systemic immunosuppression, they were excluded. This TCR was sampled from an adult with an advanced solid tumor such as melanoma, head and neck, liver or kidney cancer. The rearrangement joins TRBV6-1 to TRBJ1-1; D gene unclear. This specimen was CD4+ or CD8+ T cells sorted from blood, taken in a trial of the OX40 agonist ivuxolimab. The CDR3 region is CASRWGLNTEAFF. CDR3 nucleotide sequence: TGTGCCAGCAGGTGGGGTCTGAACACTGAAGCTTTCTTT.